Following are 29 T cell receptor beta chains from one sample sequenced in a study of blood T cells in healthy people across ages. For the second PCR, which ran for about 7 to 11 cycles, a sample-barcoded 5' primer and a J-beta primer mix were used. TCRdb re-analysed the 5' RACE reads in MiXCR, keeping a single row per CDR3 protein. The sample consists of about 1,500,000 distinct CDR3 sequences, roughly 40% of them appearing once. Sequencing used blood. All receptors derive from a woman aged 18-30 years in good health.

The rearrangement links TRBV5-5 to TRBJ1-1; 10 bases map to TRBD1. From germline, CDR1 is SGHKS and CDR2 YYEKEE (reference sequence). Trimming cost V 7 bases and J 4 bases; bases outside gene matches: 7. The CDR3 is 14 residues long. The CDR3 bases are TGTGCCAGCCGCGGACAGGGGGTAGGCACTGAAGCTTTCTTT. Residues: CASRGQGVGTEAFF.

The chain couples TRBV12-5 to TRBJ1-2, with 9 bases identical to TRBD1. CDR3 size: 16 residues. Germline CDR1 LGHNT, CDR2 FRNRAP. J was trimmed by 3 bases and V by 5 bases; bases with no gene match: 10. The CDR3 region has the DNA TGTGCTAGTGGTCCGCCCCGGGACAGGGTAGACTATGGCTACACCTTC. Residues: CASGPPRDRVDYGYTF.

Remarks on this clonotype: This may be a read error: a much more frequent sequence differs by one nucleotide. The chain links TRBV6-5 to TRBJ2-7; 7 positions agree with TRBD1. V lost 0 bases, J lost 7 bases, and 9 bases stayed unmatched. Per the germline V gene, CDR1 is MNHEY and CDR2 is SVGAGI. The CDR3 extends over 15 amino acids. CDR3 bases: TGTGCCAGCAGTTACTCGTACGGGACAGACAATGAGCAGTACTTC. Translation gives CASSYSYGTDNEQYF.

The rearrangement uses TRBV5-6 and TRBJ2-2; D is possibly TRBD2 (5 bases). The CDR3 spans 18 residues. V gave up 4 bases and J gave up 4 bases, with 23 bases separating them. The germline V gene encodes CDR1 SGHDT and CDR2 YYEEEE. Here the CDR3 reads CASSPPGRKRLTTGELFF. For the CDR3, the DNA is TGTGCCAGCAGCCCCCCGGGCAGGAAGAGACTAACCACCGGGGAGCTGTTTTTT.

This clonotype came up once. The chain combines TRBV16 with TRBJ2-3; 7 positions match TRBD2. CDR1 is KGHSY and CDR2 is FQNENV in the germline V gene. V lost 6 bases and J lost 2; bases outside the gene matches: 14. The CDR3 consists of 17 residues. The chain's CDR3 is CASSRKAGWRVTDTQYF. For the CDR3, the DNA is TGTGCCAGCAGTCGCAAAGCGGGGTGGAGAGTCACAGATACGCAGTATTTT.

This rearrangement joins TRBV5-1 to TRBJ2-3; 13 bases fit TRBD2. The germline gives CDR1 SGHRS, CDR2 YFSETQ. The CDR3 spans 16 residues. The J segment lost 10 bases and the V segment lost 4 bases, leaving 12 bases of the junction unmatched. The CDR3 loop is CASSLLLAGGADAQYF. CDR3 coding DNA: TGCGCCAGCAGCCTCTTACTAGCGGGAGGGGCGGATGCGCAGTATTTT.

The V gene is TRBV14, the J gene TRBJ1-2; possibly TRBD1 for D (5 bases). The ends were cut back, 4 bases at V and 8 bases at J, with 20 bases in the middle. CDR1 and CDR2 (germline): SGHDN, FVKESK. The CDR3 runs 15 residues. CDR3 in DNA: TGTGCCAGCAGCCCTATGGGACCGTCACCCAGCGGCTACACCTTC. This encodes CASSPMGPSPSGYTF.

V usage is TRBV6-2 or TRBV6-3 and J usage is TRBJ2-1; D is unclear. V dropped 0 bases and J dropped 1 base, with 10 bases sitting between them. Germline CDR1 reads MNHEY; CDR2 reads SVGEGT. CDR3 size: 16 residues. CDR3 bases: TGTGCCAGCAGTTACTCGAGCCACGGGTCCTACAATGAGCAGTTCTTC. Protein sequence: CASSYSSHGSYNEQFF.

This clonotype has more than one count but fewer than ten. This chain connects TRBV5-1 to TRBJ1-5; a weak D match, TRBD1 (5 bases). The CDR3 contains 16 residues. CDR1 is SGHRS, CDR2 YFSETQ, per germline. Trimming removed 4 bases at V and 7 bases at J, with 21 bases between. CDR3 region: CASSPGWDGLEQPQHF. The DNA for the CDR3 is TGCGCCAGCAGCCCGGGGTGGGACGGTCTGGAGCAGCCCCAGCATTTT.

The table lists this clonotype with a few counts. The chain uses TRBV21-1 and TRBJ2-5; TRBD1 is taken as the D call from the table, unchecked against the DNA. TRBV21-1 is classified as a pseudogene. The CDR3 consists of 15 residues. The chain's CDR3 is CASSSRQGEWKEQYF. CDR3 DNA sequence: TGTGCCAGCAGCTCAAGACAGGGGGAATGGAAGGAGCAGTACTTC.

As to this clonotype: A read error may be the cause here, since a much bigger clone is one base away. V and J are TRBV4-1 and TRBJ2-7, with a possible D match to TRBD1 (6 bases). In germline, CDR1 is MGHRA, CDR2 YSYEKL. Trimming took 3 bases from V and 7 from J, leaving 22 bases between them. CDR3 size: 16 residues. CDR3 nucleotides: TGCGCCAGCAGCCAGTCCCCGGGACAATATTACAATGAGCAGTACTTC. Translating gives CASSQSPGQYYNEQYF.

This clonotype showed up just once. The chain uses TRBV20-1 and TRBJ2-5, with TRBD2 identical over 7 bases. The CDR3 loop spans 15 amino acids. The J segment lost 0 bases and the V segment lost 3 bases, leaving 7 bases of the junction unmatched. Germline CDR1 reads DFQATT; CDR2 reads SNEGSKA (reference sequence). The CDR3 loop is CSASRVGGDQETQYF. In DNA form, the CDR3 reads TGCAGTGCTAGTCGGGTGGGAGGGGACCAAGAGACCCAGTACTTC.

This clonotype has a handful of counts. The CDR3 loop is CASSTWGVQETQYF. The CDR3 bases are TGCGCCAGCAGCACATGGGGGGTTCAAGAGACCCAGTACTTC. The V gene is TRBV5-1, the J gene TRBJ2-5; TRBD2 might be the D (6 bases). The V gene's germline CDR1 is SGHRS and CDR2 YFSETQ. CDR3 length equals 14 residues. Trimming cost V 4 bases and J 2 bases, with 12 bases left between them. The entire variable domain, with the rest obtained from reference TRBV5-1 and TRBJ2-5, is as follows: KAGVTQTPRYLIKTRGQQVTLSCSPISGHRSVSWYQQTPGQGLQFLFEYFSETQRNKGNFPGRFSGRQFSNSRSEMNVSTLELGDSALYLCASSTWGVQETQYFGPGTRLLVL.

The gene calls are TRBV12-3 or TRBV12-4 and TRBJ2-1; 8 bases agree with TRBD2. V shed 0 bases and J 6 bases; nucleotides not matched to a gene: 4. This CDR3 comprises 15 residues. In nucleotides, the CDR3 is TGTGCCAGCAGTTTAGCGCCACTAGCGGCCAATGAGCAGTTCTTC. It yields the protein CASSLAPLAANEQFF.

This clonotype has just one count. The chain combines TRBV20-1 with TRBJ2-3, with 10 bases that match TRBD2. CDR1 and CDR2 (germline): DFQATT, SNEGSKA (reference sequence). Trimming cost V 4 bases and J 1 base; bases outside gene matches: 5. The CDR3 extends over 15 amino acids. The CDR3 DNA sequence: TGCAGTGCTACCGGGACTAGCGACCGCACAGATACGCAGTATTTT. Translation: CSATGTSDRTDTQYF.

The rearrangement joins TRBV6-6 to TRBJ2-7, with TRBD2 identical over 12 bases. CDR1 is MNHNY and CDR2 is SVGAGI in the germline V gene (reference sequence). With V trimmed by 4 bases and J by 2 bases, 9 bases remained unmatched. The CDR3 spans 17 residues. The CDR3 coding sequence is TGTGCCAGCAGTTTCCCGACTAGCGGGAGATCGACCTACGAGCAGTACTTC. Its protein product is CASSFPTSGRSTYEQYF.

This clonotype was picked up a small number of times. The gene calls are TRBV27 and TRBJ2-7; TRBD1 might be the D (5 bases). With 3 bases removed from V and 3 bases from J, the gap between germline ends came to 12 bases. This CDR3 contains 14 residues. The germline CDR1 and CDR2 sequences are MNHEY and SMNVEV (reference sequence). Here the CDR3 DNA reads TGTGCCAGCAGTTTTAAAGCCAGGGACTACGAGCAGTACTTC. This sequence encodes CASSFKARDYEQYF.

This clonotype was found a few times. This chain links TRBV6-6 with TRBJ2-7; TRBD1 agrees at 9 bases. This CDR3 comprises 15 residues. The junction had 3 bases not matched to a gene; V was cut back by 2 bases and J by 1 base. Germline CDR1 and CDR2: MNHNY and SVGAGI (reference sequence). CDR3 sequence (DNA): TGTGCCAGCAGTTACGGACAGGGGTATTCCTACGAGCAGTACTTC. Amino acids: CASSYGQGYSYEQYF.

This clonotype came up a few times. The CDR3 DNA sequence: TGTGCCATCAGTGACGAGGGAATCGGGCCCCAGCATTTT. The encoded protein is CAISDEGIGPQHF. The gene calls are TRBV10-3 and TRBJ1-5; D call uncertain. The length of the CDR3 is 13 residues. Germline loops: CDR1 ENHRY, CDR2 SYGVKD. V was shortened by 3 bases and J by 9 bases, with 12 bases between the two germline ends.

The chain couples TRBV9 to TRBJ2-2; tentatively, D is TRBD1 or TRBD2 (6 bases each). Trimming stripped 2 bases from V and 7 bases from J, with 15 bases between. The CDR3 is 15 residues long. The germline gives CDR1 SGDLS, CDR2 YYNGEE. The CDR3 sequence is CASSVGGVEGGELFF. CDR3 sequence (DNA): TGTGCCAGCAGCGTCGGGGGCGTCGAAGGCGGGGAGCTGTTTTTT.

The V call is TRBV4-1, the J call TRBJ2-3; tentative D call: TRBD2 (6 bases). Trimming removed 8 bases from V and 2 bases from J, with 20 bases in between. The CDR3 totals 16 residues. Germline V gene lookup returns CDR1 MGHRA and CDR2 YSYEKL. The CDR3 nucleotides read TGCGCCAGCCGAGCCCTTGGCCTAGCGACCACAGATACGCAGTATTTT. This translates into CASRALGLATTDTQYF.

This clonotype was detected only a few times. The chain employs TRBV9 and TRBJ2-3; D gene ambiguous. The CDR3 sequence is 16 residues long. Germline-derived CDR1 and CDR2 are SGDLS and YYNGEE. Trimming stripped 0 bases from V and 0 bases from J, with 11 bases between. The CDR3, as DNA: TGTGCCAGCAGCGTAGTGGGGATAGTAAGCACAGATACGCAGTATTTT. Protein: CASSVVGIVSTDTQYF.

This clonotype was seen only a few times. The CDR3 region has the DNA TGTGCCAGCAGTTCGGGGGGGCTGGACGAGCAGTACTTC. Encoded protein: CASSSGGLDEQYF. The chain uses TRBV27 and TRBJ2-5, with 8 nucleotides matching TRBD2. With the DNA end fitting TRBJ2-7 better, the J assignment may be wrong. This CDR3 has 13 residues. Looked up from germline, CDR1 is MNHEY and CDR2 is SMNVEV (reference sequence).

This chain links TRBV7-9 with TRBJ2-7; 7 bases align to TRBD2. The junction had 4 bases not matched to a gene; V was cut back by 4 bases and J by 4 bases. CDR1 is SEHNR, CDR2 FQNEAQ, per germline (reference sequence). This CDR3 has 13 amino acids. CDR3 protein: CASSSGLGYEQYF. The CDR3 DNA reads TGTGCCAGCAGCTCCGGACTAGGGTACGAGCAGTACTTC.

CDR3: CASSFSPPISGGQLDNSPLHF. CDR3 DNA: TGCGCCAGCAGCTTTTCACCTCCAATATCGGGGGGGCAACTGGATAATTCACCCCTCCACTTT. The chain joins TRBV5-1 to TRBJ1-6, with D maybe TRBD1 (6 bases). The germline CDR1 and CDR2 sequences are SGHRS and YFSETQ. The V and J ends lost 2 bases and 5 bases respectively, with 29 bases between them. The CDR3 is made up of 21 amino acids.

The chain carries TRBV20-1 and TRBJ2-6; D is unresolved. This CDR3 is 17 amino acids long. The germline V gene has CDR1 DFQATT and CDR2 SNEGSKA (reference sequence). Trimming pared 0 bases from V and 4 bases from J, leaving 16 bases between. CDR3: CSARDLEGKAGANVLTF. For the CDR3, the DNA is TGCAGTGCTAGAGATCTGGAAGGTAAAGCCGGGGCCAACGTCCTGACTTTC.

The CDR3 sequence: CASSLPGPQGPLHF. The CDR3 DNA is TGTGCCAGCAGTTTACCGGGCCCCCAGGGACCCCTCCACTTT. V usage is TRBV28 and J usage is TRBJ1-6; a weak D match, TRBD1 (5 bases). This CDR3 region has 14 residues. Germline V CDR1 and CDR2: MDHEN, SYDVKM. Trimming stripped 2 bases from V and 12 bases from J, with 14 bases between.

This clonotype was seen many times. The rearrangement links TRBV4-1 to TRBJ2-7; 7 bases are shared with TRBD1. Germline-derived CDR1 and CDR2 are MGHRA and YSYEKL. The CDR3 extends over 14 amino acids. J gave up 2 bases and V 5 bases, and 6 bases lay outside the gene matches. The CDR3 loop is CASSSHRGTYEQYF. The CDR3 nucleotides are TGCGCCAGCAGCTCTCACAGGGGAACCTACGAGCAGTACTTC.

The genes are TRBV3-1 and TRBJ1-4; no reliable D call. The CDR3 totals 12 residues. The V gene's germline CDR1 is LGHDT and CDR2 YNNKEL (reference sequence). V was clipped by 3 bases and J by 8 bases, with 7 bases between them. CDR3 protein: CASSHGKEKLFF. The CDR3 DNA reads as TGTGCCAGCAGCCACGGAAAGGAAAAACTGTTTTTT.